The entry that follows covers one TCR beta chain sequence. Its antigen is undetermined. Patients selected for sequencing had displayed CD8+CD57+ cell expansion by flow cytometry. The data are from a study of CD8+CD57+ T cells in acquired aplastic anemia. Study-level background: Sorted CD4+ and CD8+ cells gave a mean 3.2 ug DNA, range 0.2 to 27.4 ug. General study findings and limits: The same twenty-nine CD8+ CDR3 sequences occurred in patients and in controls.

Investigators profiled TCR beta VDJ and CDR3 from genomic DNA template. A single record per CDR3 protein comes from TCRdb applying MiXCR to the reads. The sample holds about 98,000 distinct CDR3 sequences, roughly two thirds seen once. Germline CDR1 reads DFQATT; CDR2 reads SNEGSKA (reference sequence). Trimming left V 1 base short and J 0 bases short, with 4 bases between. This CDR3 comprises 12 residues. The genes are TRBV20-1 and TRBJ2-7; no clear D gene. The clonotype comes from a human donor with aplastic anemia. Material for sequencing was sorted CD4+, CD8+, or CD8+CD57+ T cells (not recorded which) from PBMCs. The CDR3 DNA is TGCAGTGCTAGAGGCCACTCCTACGAGCAGTACTTC. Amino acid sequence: CSARGHSYEQYF.